The source of this T cell receptor beta chain is a study of T cells after yellow fever vaccination. The study, taken as a whole, reports: Abundant clonotypes from the bulk population could get into FACS-sorted repertoires as contaminants. Although the secondary response was weaker, it peaked faster, at day 5 versus 15.

With respect to this clonotype: Its antigen is currently unknown.

This CDR3 is 16 amino acids long. The germline V gene has CDR1 SGHRS and CDR2 YFSETQ. V lost 2 bases and J 4 bases, leaving 15 bases between the germline ends. Universal primer sites and UMIs were introduced during 5'RACE template-switching synthesis of TCR cDNA. MiXCR was run by TCRdb on the 5' RACE reads, yielding one entry per CDR3 protein. The data contain under 600,000 distinct CDR3 sequences, 20% to 25% of them singletons. The sequenced sample was PBMCs, obtained roughly 20 days after the first yellow fever vaccination. The sequence came from a man younger than 35 who received the YFV17D yellow fever vaccine. The rearrangement joins TRBV5-1 to TRBJ1-4; D may be TRBD1 (6 bases). The DNA for the CDR3 is TGCGCCAGCAGCTTTCGGGTGGTGGACAGTAATGAAAAACTGTTTTTT. It yields the protein CASSFRVVDSNEKLFF.